This T cell receptor (beta chain) was profiled in a study of PD-L1 blockade in urothelial cancer. About the study: Beginning in the mid-2010s, patients received atezolizumab, given as 1,200 mg intravenously every 3 weeks.

This CDR3 is 15 amino acids long. Germline V gives CDR1 SGHRS, CDR2 YFSETQ. J gave up 6 bases and V 4 bases, and 6 bases lay outside the gene matches. The repertoire was sequenced with immunoSEQ multiplex PCR; TCRdb's copy has only in-frame clones and lacks some. This sample has some 84,000 clones, with approximately 90% found just once. V usage is TRBV5-1 and J usage is TRBJ2-3, with 12 bases lining up with TRBD2. Material: PBMCs, obtained around atezolizumab (anti-PD-L1) treatment. This clonotype was sampled from a woman aged 70-85 years with urothelial cancer. Written as DNA, the CDR3 is TGCGCCAGCAGCGACCCCGGACTAGCGGGGGATACGCAGTATTTT. Its translation is CASSDPGLAGDTQYF.